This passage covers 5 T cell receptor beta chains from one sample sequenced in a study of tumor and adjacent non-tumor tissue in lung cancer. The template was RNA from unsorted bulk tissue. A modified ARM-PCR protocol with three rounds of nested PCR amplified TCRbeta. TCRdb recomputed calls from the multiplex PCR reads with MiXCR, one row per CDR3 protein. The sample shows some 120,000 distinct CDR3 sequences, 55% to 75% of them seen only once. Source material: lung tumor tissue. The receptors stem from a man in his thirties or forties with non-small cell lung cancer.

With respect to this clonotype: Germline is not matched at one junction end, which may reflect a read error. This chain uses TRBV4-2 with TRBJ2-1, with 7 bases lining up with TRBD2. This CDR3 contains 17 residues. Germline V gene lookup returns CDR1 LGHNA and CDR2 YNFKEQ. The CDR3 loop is CASSQESGTGSYNEQFF. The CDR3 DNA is TGTGCCAGCAGTCAAGAAAGCGGGACGGGCTCCTACAATGAGCAGTTCTTC.

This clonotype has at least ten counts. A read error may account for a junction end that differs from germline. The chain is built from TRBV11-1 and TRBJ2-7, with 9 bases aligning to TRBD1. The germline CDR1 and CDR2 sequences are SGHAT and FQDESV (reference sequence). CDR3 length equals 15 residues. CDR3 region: CASSRGTGKTYEQHF. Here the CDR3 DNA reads TGTGCCAGCAGCCGGGGGACAGGGAAAACCTACGAGCAGCACTTC.

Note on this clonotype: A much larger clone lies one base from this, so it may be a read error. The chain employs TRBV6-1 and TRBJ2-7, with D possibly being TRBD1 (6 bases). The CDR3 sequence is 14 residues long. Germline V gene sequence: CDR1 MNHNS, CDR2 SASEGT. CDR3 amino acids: CASSEGTGFYEHYF. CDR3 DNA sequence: TGTGCCAGCAGTGAAGGAACAGGGTTCTACGAGCACTACTTC.

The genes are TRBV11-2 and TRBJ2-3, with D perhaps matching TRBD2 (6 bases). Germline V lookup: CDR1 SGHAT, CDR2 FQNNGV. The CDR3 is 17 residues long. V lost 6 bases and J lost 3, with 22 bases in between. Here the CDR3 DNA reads TGTGCCAGCAGTCAGCCCTACGGCGGGGACCTGACAGATACGCAGTATTTT. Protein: CASSQPYGGDLTDTQYF.

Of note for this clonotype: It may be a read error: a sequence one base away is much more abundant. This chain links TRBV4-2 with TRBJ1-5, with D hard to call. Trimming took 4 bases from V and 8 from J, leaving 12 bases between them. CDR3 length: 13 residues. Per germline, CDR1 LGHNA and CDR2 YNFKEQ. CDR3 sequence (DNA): TGTGCCAGCAGCCTAGATCTGGGGAAGCCCCAGCATTTT. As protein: CASSLDLGKPQHF.